The 23 T cell receptor beta chains in this list originate from one sample, sequenced in a study of T cell responses to AZD1222 COVID-19 vaccine listed by TCRdb under 2021. The library was generated by the immunoSEQ multiplex PCR assay. In TCRdb, the immuneACCESS table is reduced to in-frame sequences with V and J assigned. These tables do not hold every clone; where another copy was compared, an unresolved V gene accounts for under half, and the others remain unexplained. The sample table holds over 65,000 clones, of which 70% to 80% were seen once. The ten largest clones add up to roughly 20% of the sample. Read against the paper, the sample's time point label means: baseline before first vaccination. Sequencing was performed on peripheral blood, taken on day 0 of AZD1222 vaccination. Receptors originate from an adult in good health.

The J gene is TRBJ2-1, the V gene TRBV18; a possible D gene is TRBD1 (6 bases). Trimming shortened V by 3 bases and J by 0 bases, and 9 bases separated the two germline ends. Germline V gene data show CDR1 as KGHSH and CDR2 as LQKENI. The CDR3 length is 15 residues. CDR3 sequence reads: CASSPQDSSYNEQFF. Written as DNA, the CDR3 is TGTGCCAGCTCACCCCAGGACAGCTCCTACAATGAGCAGTTCTTC. Full variable domain (remainder filled in from reference TRBV18 and TRBJ2-1): NAGVMQNPRHLVRRRGQEARLRCSPMKGHSHVYWYRQLPEEGLKFMVYLQKENIIDESGMPKERFSAEFPKEGPSILRIQQVVRGDSAAYFCASSPQDSSYNEQFFGPGTRLTVL.

The V call is TRBV6-5, the J call TRBJ2-7; a weak D match, TRBD2 (5 bases). Trimming shortened V by 4 bases and J by 2 bases, and 12 bases separated the two germline ends. The CDR3 loop spans 14 amino acids. CDR1 MNHEY and CDR2 SVGAGI come from the germline V gene. CDR3 residues: CASSSLALTYEQYF. The CDR3 coding sequence is TGTGCCAGCAGTTCTCTAGCTCTTACCTACGAGCAGTACTTC.

V is TRBV10-3 and J is TRBJ1-2, with TRBD1 as a possible D gene (6 bases). Germline V gives CDR1 ENHRY, CDR2 SYGVKD. V shed 6 bases and J shed 5 bases, with 16 bases lying between them. This CDR3 contains 14 residues. CDR3 in amino acids: CAIRPEQGRYGYTF. The DNA for the CDR3 is TGTGCCATCAGGCCGGAACAGGGACGTTATGGCTACACCTTC.

This clone showed up just a few times. The rearrangement links TRBV7-2 to TRBJ1-2; 12 bases match TRBD1. This CDR3 has 15 residues. J gave up 4 bases and V 5 bases, and 5 bases lay outside the gene matches. The germline gives CDR1 SGHTA, CDR2 FQGNSA. DNA for the CDR3: TGTGCCAGCAGCCGGGACAGGGGGCTGGGCTATGGCTACACCTTC. It translates to CASSRDRGLGYGYTF. Complete variable domain (other parts from reference TRBV7-2 and TRBJ1-2): GAGVSQSPSNKVTEKGKDVELRCDPISGHTALYWYRQSLGQGLEFLIYFQGNSAPDKSGLPSDRFSAERTGGSVSTLTIQRTQQEDSAVYLCASSRDRGLGYGYTFGSGTRLTVV.

This clone was picked up one time. The chain links TRBV11-2 to TRBJ2-5; D unclear. Trimming cost V 3 bases and J 5 bases, with 16 bases left between them. The CDR3 has 15 amino acids. Germline loops: CDR1 SGHAT, CDR2 FQNNGV. The CDR3 DNA reads TGTGCCAGCAGCTTTTATAGCCAGGCACAGGAGACCCAGTACTTC. It yields the protein CASSFYSQAQETQYF. The variable domain in full, completed from reference TRBV11-2 and TRBJ2-5, reads EAGVAQSPRYKIIEKRQSVAFWCNPISGHATLYWYQQILGQGPKLLIQFQNNGVVDDSQLPKDRFSAERLKGVDSTLKIQPAKLEDSAVYLCASSFYSQAQETQYFGPGTRLLVL.

The chain carries TRBV27 and TRBJ1-1; 7 bases line up with TRBD1. CDR3 length: 15 residues. Trimming cost V 4 bases and J 0 bases; bases outside gene matches: 5. From germline, CDR1 is MNHEY and CDR2 SMNVEV (reference sequence). DNA of the CDR3: TGTGCCAGCAGTTCGGGACAGCTAATGAACACTGAAGCTTTCTTT. Amino acids: CASSSGQLMNTEAFF.

The chain recombines TRBV5-4 with TRBJ2-5, with 8 positions matching TRBD2. V lost 0 bases, J lost 4 bases, and 5 bases stayed unmatched. The length of the CDR3 is 15 residues. Germline V gene lookup returns CDR1 SGHNT and CDR2 YYREEE (reference sequence). The CDR3 DNA reads as TGTGCCAGCAGCTTGGCAACTAGCGGAGGAGAGACCCAGTACTTC. Translation gives CASSLATSGGETQYF.

The chain employs TRBV5-1 and TRBJ1-4, with a possible D match to TRBD1 (6 bases). Germline CDR1 and CDR2: SGHRS and YFSETQ. V was clipped by 0 bases and J by 6 bases, with 15 bases between them. The CDR3 totals 16 residues. CDR3 sequence (DNA): TGCGCCAGCAGCTTGGCCCTCGGGGGGCGAGATGAAAAACTGTTTTTT. This translates into CASSLALGGRDEKLFF.

The genes are TRBV24-1 and TRBJ2-1, with 9 positions matching TRBD1. CDR3 size: 17 residues. Germline lookup yields CDR1 KGHDR and CDR2 SFDVKD. Trimming removed 2 bases from V and 7 bases from J; junction bases left unmatched: 11. The CDR3 DNA follows: TGTGCCACCAGTGATTCGGCCGGGACAGGGCCTTGGAATGAGCAGTTCTTC. It codes for CATSDSAGTGPWNEQFF.

The rearrangement uses TRBV2 and TRBJ1-5, with D unclear. Germline V gene lookup returns CDR1 SNHLY and CDR2 FYNNEI. There are 13 residues in the CDR3. V dropped 6 bases and J dropped 4 bases, with 10 bases sitting between them. The CDR3: CASRGRGNQPQHF. CDR3 DNA: TGTGCCAGCAGAGGACGGGGTAATCAGCCCCAGCATTTT.

The chain joins TRBV11-3 to TRBJ2-2; unclear D gene. The length of the CDR3 is 15 residues. CDR1 SGHNT and CDR2 YENEEA come from the germline V gene. Between the trimmed V and J ends, which lost 1 base and 5 bases, there was a span of 11 bases. CDR3 nucleotide sequence: TGTGCCAGCAGCTTAGTTAGAGCTGGGACCGGGGAGCTGTTTTTT. Its protein is CASSLVRAGTGELFF.

This rearrangement joins TRBV21-1 to TRBJ1-5. TRBV21-1 is tagged as a pseudogene. This CDR3 is 16 amino acids long. The CDR3 loop is CASSKEGSPGGPSQHF. The CDR3 DNA sequence: TGTGCCAGCAGCAAAGAGGGGTCCCCTGGGGGACCGTCCCAGCATTTT.

V is TRBV21-1 and J is TRBJ1-4. TRBV21-1 is recorded as a pseudogene. CDR3 length: 15 amino acids. CDR3 in DNA: TGTGCCAGCAGCCTCTGGGGAAGGACTAATGAAAAACTGTTTTTT. Amino acids: CASSLWGRTNEKLFF.

This chain connects TRBV6-2 or TRBV6-3 to TRBJ2-7; 13 nucleotides align to TRBD2. Unmatched junction bases numbered 8, after V lost 2 bases and J lost 7 bases. Germline V lookup: CDR1 MNHEY, CDR2 SVGEGT. The CDR3 totals 16 residues. The CDR3 loop is CASSYARLAGGKEQYF. The CDR3 region has the DNA TGTGCCAGCAGTTACGCTCGACTAGCGGGAGGTAAAGAGCAGTACTTC.

This clone has only one observation. This chain links TRBV28 with TRBJ1-1; D is ambiguous. CDR3 size: 11 residues. Germline V gene lookup returns CDR1 MDHEN and CDR2 SYDVKM. The V end was cut by 3 bases, the J end by 7 bases, with 6 bases between. The CDR3 is CASSFVSEAFF. DNA for the CDR3: TGTGCCAGCAGTTTCGTGAGTGAAGCTTTCTTT.

This clone was seen only a few times. This chain links TRBV6-1 with TRBJ1-4, with D possibly TRBD1 on 5 matching bases. V gave up 3 bases and J gave up 6 bases, with 11 bases separating them. Germline loops: CDR1 MNHNS, CDR2 SASEGT. The CDR3 loop spans 14 amino acids. This CDR3 is CASSDRASYEKLFF. In DNA form, the CDR3 reads TGTGCCAGCAGTGACAGGGCTAGTTATGAAAAACTGTTTTTT.

This chain uses TRBV11-2 with TRBJ2-4; TRBD1 matches at 10 bases. The V gene's germline CDR1 is SGHAT and CDR2 FQNNGV. V lost 6 bases to trimming and J lost 6 bases; unmatched junction nucleotides: 11. The CDR3 contains 16 residues. The CDR3 region has the DNA TGTGCCAGCAGTAAGGACCCGGGACAGGGGACAAACATTCAGTACTTC. Amino acid sequence: CASSKDPGQGTNIQYF.

The chain employs TRBV6-2 or TRBV6-3 and TRBJ1-4; no definite D call. The germline V and J ends were trimmed by 0 bases and 7 bases, with 12 bases remaining between them. This CDR3 is 15 amino acids long. Germline V gene lookup returns CDR1 MNHEY and CDR2 SVGEGT. The CDR3 nucleotides are TGTGCCAGCAGTTACTCGCCGCGACGGGCTGAAAAACTGTTTTTT. This sequence encodes CASSYSPRRAEKLFF.

The gene calls are TRBV2 and TRBJ2-7, with 14 nucleotides matching TRBD2. The CDR3 loop spans 15 amino acids. The germline gives CDR1 SNHLY, CDR2 FYNNEI. Trimming took 6 bases from V and 6 from J; bases not matched to a gene: 7. CDR3 nucleotides: TGTGCCAGCAGGTTTGAGACTAGCGGGAGGGCCGAGCAGTACTTC. Amino acids: CASRFETSGRAEQYF. The variable domain in full, completed from reference TRBV2 and TRBJ2-7, reads EPEVTQTPSHQVTQMGQEVILRCVPISNHLYFYWYRQILGQKVEFLVSFYNNEISEKSEIFDDQFSVERPDGSNFTLKIRSTKLEDSAMYFCASRFETSGRAEQYFGPGTRLTVT.

V usage is TRBV3-1 (or the pseudogene TRBV3-2) and J usage is TRBJ2-5, with TRBD2 matching 14 bases. The CDR3 has 14 residues. Germline lookup yields CDR1 LGHDT and CDR2 YNNKEL (reference sequence). The J segment lost 5 bases and the V segment lost 8 bases, leaving 4 bases of the junction unmatched. CDR3 protein: CASLGLAGVETQYF. CDR3 in DNA: TGTGCCAGCTTGGGACTAGCGGGAGTGGAGACCCAGTACTTC.

The chain has TRBV5-4 and TRBJ2-3; D is perhaps TRBD2 (5 bases). The CDR3 sequence is 14 residues long. Per germline, CDR1 SGHNT and CDR2 YYREEE (reference sequence). The V gene lost 4 bases and the J gene lost 8 bases, with 17 bases spanning the gap. The CDR3 protein is CASSRTGTDGTQYF. The CDR3 DNA sequence: TGTGCCAGCAGCCGGACTGGCACAGATGGTACGCAGTATTTT.

The chain combines TRBV28 with TRBJ1-1; D uncertain. CDR3 length: 11 residues. CDR1 is MDHEN and CDR2 is SYDVKM in the germline V gene. The CDR3 loop is CATSQTEGAFF. The CDR3 bases are TGTGCGACCTCCCAGACGGAGGGAGCTTTCTTT.

This clone appeared once. The V gene is TRBV7-6, the J gene TRBJ2-2; 10 bases are shared with TRBD2. Germline V lookup: CDR1 SGHVS, CDR2 FNYEAQ. CDR3 length: 19 amino acids. After removal of 5 bases from V and 3 bases from J, the junction contained 15 bases not matched to a gene. As DNA, the CDR3 is TGTGCCAGCAGCCAAAGGGTTATTAGCGGGAGGCCCTACACCGGGGAGCTGTTTTTT. As protein: CASSQRVISGRPYTGELFF.